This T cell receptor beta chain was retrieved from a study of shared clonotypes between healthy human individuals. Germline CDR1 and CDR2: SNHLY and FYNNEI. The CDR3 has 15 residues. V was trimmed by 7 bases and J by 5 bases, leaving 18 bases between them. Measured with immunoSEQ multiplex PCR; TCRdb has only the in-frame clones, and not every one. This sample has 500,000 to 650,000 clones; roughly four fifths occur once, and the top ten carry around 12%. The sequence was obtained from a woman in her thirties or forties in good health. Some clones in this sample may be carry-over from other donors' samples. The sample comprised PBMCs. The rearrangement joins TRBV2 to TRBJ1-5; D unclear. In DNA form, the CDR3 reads TGTGCCAGCACGGCCGGGCCTCCCCTTTATCAGCCCCAGCATTTT. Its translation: CASTAGPPLYQPQHF.